This TCR beta chain was sequenced during a study of cytomegalovirus exposure and HLA in healthy donors. Notes on the study in general: Later analysis identified several of the most significant clusters that appeared linked to common viral pathogens. Among TCR beta chains, those listed as cytomegalovirus-associated numbered some 170. CMV antigen specificity of a few CMV-associated chains was confirmed in vitro.

Trimming left V 6 bases short and J 1 base short, with 9 bases between. The V gene's germline CDR1 is SGHTA and CDR2 FQGTGA. There are 13 residues in the CDR3. Primers for the PCR totalled 60 Vbeta and 13 Jbeta. Per the original methods: An analysis performed later counted 70 million to 90 million unique TCR beta chains (roughly 10 million of them shared). Repertoires were generated with immunoSEQ multiplex PCR, while TCRdb's copy carries only in-frame clones and drops some. V and J calls and clone size are copied from that table; D and trimming were computed from the DNA. The sample consists of roughly 150,000 clones, roughly 80% of them appearing once. Concerning this clone: Its antigen is still unknown.

The TCR was taken from a man younger than 30 in good health and CMV-seropositive. The rearrangement uses TRBV7-3 and TRBJ1-1; D is uncertain. The source material was PBMCs. CDR3: CASRPSRNTEAFF. CDR3 in DNA: TGTGCCAGCAGACCAAGCCGGAACACTGAAGCTTTCTTT.